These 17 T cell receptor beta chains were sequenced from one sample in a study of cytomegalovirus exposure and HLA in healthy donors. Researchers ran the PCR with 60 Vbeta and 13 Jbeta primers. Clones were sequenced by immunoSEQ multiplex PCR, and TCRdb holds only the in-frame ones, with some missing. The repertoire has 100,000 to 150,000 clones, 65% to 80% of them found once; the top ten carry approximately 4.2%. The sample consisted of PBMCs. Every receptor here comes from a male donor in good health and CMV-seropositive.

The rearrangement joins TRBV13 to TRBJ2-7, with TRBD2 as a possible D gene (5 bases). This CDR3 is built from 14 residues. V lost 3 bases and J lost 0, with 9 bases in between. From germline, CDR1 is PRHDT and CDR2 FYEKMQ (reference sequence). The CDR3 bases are TGTGCCAGCAGCTTTCCAAGCGGCTCCTACGAGCAGTACTTC. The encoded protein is CASSFPSGSYEQYF.

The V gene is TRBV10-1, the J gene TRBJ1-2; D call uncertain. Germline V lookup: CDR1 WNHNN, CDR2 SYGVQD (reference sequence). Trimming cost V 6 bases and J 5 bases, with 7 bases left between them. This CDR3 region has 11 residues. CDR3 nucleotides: TGCGCCAGCAGGTCCGGTTATGGCTACACCTTC. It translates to CASRSGYGYTF.

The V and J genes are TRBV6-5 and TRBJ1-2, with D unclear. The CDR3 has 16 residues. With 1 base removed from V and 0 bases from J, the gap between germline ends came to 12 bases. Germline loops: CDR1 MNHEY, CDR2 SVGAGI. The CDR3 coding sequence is TGTGCCAGCAGTTACTTCGCGACACACCCTAACTATGGCTACACCTTC. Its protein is CASSYFATHPNYGYTF.

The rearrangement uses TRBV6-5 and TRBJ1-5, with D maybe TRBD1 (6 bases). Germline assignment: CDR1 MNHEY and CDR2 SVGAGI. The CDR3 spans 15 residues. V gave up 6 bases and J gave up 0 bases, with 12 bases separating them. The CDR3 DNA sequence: TGTGCCAGCAGCCCGGACAGCTATAGCAATCAGCCCCAGCATTTT. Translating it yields CASSPDSYSNQPQHF.

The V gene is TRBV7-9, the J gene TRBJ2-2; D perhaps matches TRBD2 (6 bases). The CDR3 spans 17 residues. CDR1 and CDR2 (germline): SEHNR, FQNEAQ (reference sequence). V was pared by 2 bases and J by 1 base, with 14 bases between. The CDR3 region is CASSLIQFGRNTGELFF. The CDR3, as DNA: TGTGCCAGCAGCTTAATTCAGTTCGGGAGGAACACCGGGGAGCTGTTTTTT.

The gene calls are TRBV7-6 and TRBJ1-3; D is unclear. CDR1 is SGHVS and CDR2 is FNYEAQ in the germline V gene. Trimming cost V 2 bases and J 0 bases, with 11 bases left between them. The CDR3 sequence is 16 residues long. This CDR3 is CASSLIGGDSGNTIYF. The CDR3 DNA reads TGTGCCAGCAGCTTAATCGGCGGAGACTCTGGAAACACCATATATTTT.

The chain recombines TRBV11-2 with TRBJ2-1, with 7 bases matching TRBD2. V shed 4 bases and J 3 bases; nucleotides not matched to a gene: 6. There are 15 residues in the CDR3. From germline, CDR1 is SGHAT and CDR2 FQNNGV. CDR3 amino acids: CASSSRLADYNEQFF. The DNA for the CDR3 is TGTGCCAGCAGCTCGCGGCTAGCGGACTACAATGAGCAGTTCTTC. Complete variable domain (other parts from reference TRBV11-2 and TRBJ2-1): EAGVAQSPRYKIIEKRQSVAFWCNPISGHATLYWYQQILGQGPKLLIQFQNNGVVDDSQLPKDRFSAERLKGVDSTLKIQPAKLEDSAVYLCASSSRLADYNEQFFGPGTRLTVL.

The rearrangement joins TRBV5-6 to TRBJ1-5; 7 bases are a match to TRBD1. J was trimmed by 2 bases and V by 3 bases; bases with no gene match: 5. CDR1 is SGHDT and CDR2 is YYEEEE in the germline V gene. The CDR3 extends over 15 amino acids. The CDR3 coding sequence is TGTGCCAGCAGCTCAACAGGGGTTGGCAATCAGCCCCAGCATTTT. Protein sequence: CASSSTGVGNQPQHF.

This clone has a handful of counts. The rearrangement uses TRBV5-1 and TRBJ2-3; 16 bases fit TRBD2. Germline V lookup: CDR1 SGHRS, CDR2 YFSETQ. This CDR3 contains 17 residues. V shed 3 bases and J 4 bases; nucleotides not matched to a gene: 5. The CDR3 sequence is CASSSGTSGGAADTQYF. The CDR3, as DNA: TGCGCCAGCAGCTCCGGGACTAGCGGGGGGGCGGCAGATACGCAGTATTTT.

CDR3 nucleotides: TGTGCCAGCAGTCCCCGGACAGGGGTCGGGTATGGCTACACCTTC. Protein product: CASSPRTGVGYGYTF. The chain recombines TRBV9 with TRBJ1-2, with TRBD1 matching over 9 bases. The germline V gene has CDR1 SGDLS and CDR2 YYNGEE. The junction had 10 bases not matched to a gene; V was cut back by 5 bases and J by 5 bases. The CDR3 is made up of 15 amino acids.

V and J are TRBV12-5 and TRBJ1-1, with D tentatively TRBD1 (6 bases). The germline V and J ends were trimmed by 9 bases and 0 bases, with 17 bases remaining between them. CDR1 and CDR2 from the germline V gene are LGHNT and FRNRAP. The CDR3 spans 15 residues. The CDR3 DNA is TGTGCTAGCTCTCCCGAGGGACATATGAACACTGAAGCTTTCTTT. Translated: CASSPEGHMNTEAFF.

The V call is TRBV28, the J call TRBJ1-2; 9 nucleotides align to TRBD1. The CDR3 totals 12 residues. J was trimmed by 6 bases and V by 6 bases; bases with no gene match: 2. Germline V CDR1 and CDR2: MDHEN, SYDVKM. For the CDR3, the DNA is TGTGCCAGCAGAGGGACAGGGCATGGCTACACCTTC. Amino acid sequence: CASRGTGHGYTF.

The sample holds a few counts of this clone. This chain's CDR3 is CASTPRTGANEKLFF. The CDR3 DNA sequence: TGTGCCAGCACCCCAAGGACAGGCGCCAATGAAAAACTGTTTTTT. The chain couples TRBV2 to TRBJ1-4, with 7 bases aligning to TRBD1. Germline-derived CDR1 and CDR2 are SNHLY and FYNNEI. The CDR3 is 15 amino acids. V lost 7 bases to trimming and J lost 5 bases; unmatched junction nucleotides: 10.

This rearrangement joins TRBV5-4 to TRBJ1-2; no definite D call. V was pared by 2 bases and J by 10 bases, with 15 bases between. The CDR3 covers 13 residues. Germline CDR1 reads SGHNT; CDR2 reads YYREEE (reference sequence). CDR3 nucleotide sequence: TGTGCCAGCAGCTTCCCCCCGCAGGAGGTCTACACCTTC. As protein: CASSFPPQEVYTF.

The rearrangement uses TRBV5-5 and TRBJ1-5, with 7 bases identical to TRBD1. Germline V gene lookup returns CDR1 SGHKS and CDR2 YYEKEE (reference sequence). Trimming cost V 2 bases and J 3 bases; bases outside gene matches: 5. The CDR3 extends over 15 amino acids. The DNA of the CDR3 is TGTGCCAGCAGCTTTACAGGGGTCGACAATCAGCCCCAGCATTTT. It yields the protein CASSFTGVDNQPQHF. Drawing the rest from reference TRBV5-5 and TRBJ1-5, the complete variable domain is DAGVTQSPTHLIKTRGQQVTLRCSPISGHKSVSWYQQVLGQGPQFIFQYYEKEERGRGNFPDRFSARQFPNYSSELNVNALLLGDSALYLCASSFTGVDNQPQHFGDGTRLSIL.

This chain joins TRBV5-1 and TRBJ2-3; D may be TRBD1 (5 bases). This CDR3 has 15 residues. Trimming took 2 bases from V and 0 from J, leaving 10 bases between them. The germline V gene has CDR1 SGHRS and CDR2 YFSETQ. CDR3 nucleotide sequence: TGCGCCAGCAGCTTAGGGGCCTCTAGCACAGATACGCAGTATTTT. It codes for CASSLGASSTDTQYF.

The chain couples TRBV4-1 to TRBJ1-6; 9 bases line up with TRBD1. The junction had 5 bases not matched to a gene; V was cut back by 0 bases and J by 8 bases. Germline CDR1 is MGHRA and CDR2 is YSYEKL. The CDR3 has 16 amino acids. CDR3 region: CASSQDGTGKYSPLHF. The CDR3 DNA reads TGCGCCAGCAGCCAAGATGGGACAGGGAAATATTCACCCCTCCACTTT.